A single sample is the source of the 30 T cell receptor beta chains below, sequenced in a study of T cells in localized non-small cell lung cancer. TCRdb keeps only in-frame clones here, not all; method: immunoSEQ multiplex PCR. The sample has roughly 70,000 clones; 86% are singletons. Sequences were derived from peripheral blood, sampled before any cancer treatment. The source of these receptors is a male donor at least 60 years old with stage III squamous cell lung carcinoma.

This clone was recorded only once. The rearrangement uses TRBV7-2 and TRBJ2-7, with D perhaps matching TRBD2 (6 bases). Trimming removed 0 bases from V and 0 bases from J, with 15 bases in between. Germline values: CDR1 SGHTA, CDR2 FQGNSA. The CDR3 totals 17 residues. As DNA, the CDR3 is TGTGCCAGCAGCTTAGCGCTGGGCGGGGTGAGCTCCTACGAGCAGTACTTC. Its protein is CASSLALGGVSSYEQYF.

V and J are TRBV4-1 and TRBJ2-1, with 9 bases aligning to TRBD2. Trimming cost V 4 bases and J 7 bases; bases outside gene matches: 11. The CDR3 length is 16 residues. The germline V gene has CDR1 MGHRA and CDR2 YSYEKL. The CDR3 spells CASSPGRGGLVNEQFF. The CDR3 DNA reads TGCGCCAGCAGCCCGGGGCGGGGGGGCTTAGTGAATGAGCAGTTCTTC.

The V call is TRBV7-9, the J call TRBJ1-4; D is possibly TRBD1 (5 bases). The CDR3 has 15 residues. V lost 5 bases to trimming and J lost 4 bases, with 14 bases between them. Germline V gene sequence: CDR1 SEHNR, CDR2 FQNEAQ (reference sequence). CDR3 DNA: TGTGCCAGCAGCCTCGACAGTCGCCTTAATGAAAAACTGTTTTTT. Protein sequence: CASSLDSRLNEKLFF. Variable domain in full (rest from reference TRBV7-9 and TRBJ1-4): DTGVSQNPRHKITKRGQNVTFRCDPISEHNRLYWYRQTLGQGPEFLTYFQNEAQLEKSRLLSDRFSAERPKGSFSTLEIQRTEQGDSAMYLCASSLDSRLNEKLFFGSGTQLSVL.

This clone was counted only a few times. This sample includes further DNA sequences coding for the same CDR3. The chain recombines TRBV7-2 with TRBJ1-2; perhaps TRBD1 as D (5 bases). The CDR3 is made up of 12 amino acids. Germline CDR1 is SGHTA and CDR2 is FQGNSA. The V end lost 3 bases, the J end lost 8 bases, and 10 bases lay between the germline ends. CDR3 loop: CASSFGGGGYTF. CDR3 DNA sequence: TGTGCCAGCAGCTTTGGGGGAGGAGGCTACACCTTC.

This clone was counted a single time. The chain couples TRBV19 to TRBJ1-2; 7 nucleotides line up with TRBD1. Per germline, CDR1 LNHDA and CDR2 SQIVND (reference sequence). The CDR3 covers 17 residues. V trimming: 4 bases; J trimming: 0 bases; junction bases outside the gene matches: 11. CDR3 bases: TGTGCCAGTAGTAGTCGGCGACAGGGCCTTTCTAACTATGGCTACACCTTC. It specifies CASSSRRQGLSNYGYTF. The variable domain in full, with the rest retrieved from reference TRBV19 and TRBJ1-2, is DGGITQSPKYLFRKEGQNVTLSCEQNLNHDAMYWYRQDPGQGLRLIYYSQIVNDFQKGDIAEGYSVSREKKESFPLTVTSAQKNPTAFYLCASSSRRQGLSNYGYTFGSGTRLTVV.

The chain carries TRBV6-5 and TRBJ2-5; D is unclear. The V gene's germline CDR1 is MNHEY and CDR2 SVGAGI. This CDR3 region has 12 residues. V lost 5 bases, J lost 5 bases, and 9 bases lay in between. The CDR3 DNA is TGTGCCAGCAGTGCTACAAGGGAGACCCAGTACTTC. This codes for CASSATRETQYF.

The rearrangement links TRBV5-4 to TRBJ2-6; D is undetermined. The CDR3 loop spans 17 amino acids. Between the trimmed V and J ends, which lost 2 bases and 0 bases, there was a span of 12 bases. The germline gives CDR1 SGHNT, CDR2 YYREEE (reference sequence). In nucleotides, the CDR3 is TGTGCCAGCAGCTTACAAAGGTCGTACTCTGGGGCCAACGTCCTGACTTTC. Amino acids: CASSLQRSYSGANVLTF. Full variable domain (remainder filled in from reference TRBV5-4 and TRBJ2-6): ETGVTQSPTHLIKTRGQQVTLRCSSQSGHNTVSWYQQALGQGPQFIFQYYREEENGRGNFPPRFSGLQFPNYSSELNVNALELDDSALYLCASSLQRSYSGANVLTFGAGSRLTVL.

The genes are TRBV7-6 and TRBJ2-3; no clear D gene. The germline V and J ends were trimmed by 4 bases and 1 base, with 6 bases remaining between them. This CDR3 region has 13 residues. Germline loops: CDR1 SGHVS, CDR2 FNYEAQ. CDR3 nucleotides: TGTGCCAGCAGCTCCCAGGGCACAGATACGCAGTATTTT. Translated, it gives CASSSQGTDTQYF.

This clone has only a few counts. The genes are TRBV14 and TRBJ1-2, with D hard to call. The V end was cut by 1 base, the J end by 2 bases, with 2 bases between. Germline V gene data show CDR1 as SGHDN and CDR2 as FVKESK. The CDR3 is made up of 12 amino acids. The chain's CDR3 is CASSQVNYGYTF. The CDR3 nucleotides read TGTGCCAGCAGCCAAGTCAACTATGGCTACACCTTC.

The chain uses TRBV5-1 and TRBJ2-3; tentatively, D is TRBD1 (6 bases). V lost 3 bases, J lost 5 bases, and 19 bases lay in between. Germline CDR1 SGHRS, CDR2 YFSETQ. The CDR3 sequence is 16 residues long. The CDR3 DNA is TGCGCCAGCAGCTATAGCCGGGACACAGAAGGAGATACGCAGTATTTT. Its protein product is CASSYSRDTEGDTQYF.

The chain joins TRBV19 to TRBJ2-1, with 9 nucleotides matching TRBD2. Looked up from germline, CDR1 is LNHDA and CDR2 is SQIVND (reference sequence). V gave up 6 bases and J gave up 0 bases; unmatched junction bases: 12. This CDR3 is built from 18 residues. This CDR3 reads CASSDLAGDRRSYNEQFF. In DNA form, the CDR3 reads TGTGCCAGTAGCGATTTAGCGGGGGATCGTCGCTCCTACAATGAGCAGTTCTTC.

This clone showed up just once. The gene calls are TRBV5-1 and TRBJ2-3; D is unresolved. CDR3 size: 14 residues. Germline CDR1 is SGHRS and CDR2 is YFSETQ. Trimming cost V 4 bases and J 2 bases, with 11 bases left between them. CDR3 loop: CASSPRAFTDTQYF. CDR3 in DNA: TGCGCCAGCAGCCCCCGGGCCTTCACAGATACGCAGTATTTT. Filled out from reference TRBV5-1 and TRBJ2-3, the complete variable domain reads KAGVTQTPRYLIKTRGQQVTLSCSPISGHRSVSWYQQTPGQGLQFLFEYFSETQRNKGNFPGRFSGRQFSNSRSEMNVSTLELGDSALYLCASSPRAFTDTQYFGPGTRLTVL.

In regard to this clone: This specimen includes other DNA sequences encoding the same CDR3. The V and J genes are TRBV18 and TRBJ2-7; 7 bases agree with TRBD1. Germline V gene lookup returns CDR1 KGHSH and CDR2 LQKENI. V gave up 4 bases and J gave up 2 bases; unmatched junction bases: 2. The CDR3 has 13 residues. CDR3 sequence (DNA): TGTGCCAGCTCACTTGGGACAGCCTACGAGCAGTACGTC. Protein: CASSLGTAYEQYV.

This clone was counted a few times. CDR3 region: CASSPGGTGANVLTF. DNA for the CDR3: TGTGCCAGCAGCCCAGGGGGCACTGGGGCCAACGTCCTGACTTTC. The chain recombines TRBV2 with TRBJ2-6; 8 nucleotides agree with TRBD1. The trim removed 6 bases at V and 2 bases at J, leaving 3 bases unmatched. Germline V gene lookup returns CDR1 SNHLY and CDR2 FYNNEI. The CDR3 totals 15 residues.

This chain uses TRBV5-1 with TRBJ2-1, with D perhaps assigned TRBD1 or TRBD2 (6 bases each). The V end was cut by 3 bases, the J end by 10 bases, with 17 bases between. CDR1 is SGHRS, CDR2 YFSETQ, per germline. The CDR3 is made up of 14 amino acids. CDR3 loop: CASSSLQGGVEQFF. The CDR3 bases are TGCGCCAGCAGCTCCTTACAGGGAGGTGTGGAGCAGTTCTTC.

This clone was seen only once. The chain joins TRBV7-2 to TRBJ1-5; the match to TRBD1 covers 9 bases. This CDR3 is 15 amino acids long. V shed 5 bases and J 4 bases; nucleotides not matched to a gene: 6. Germline CDR1 SGHTA, CDR2 FQGNSA. The CDR3 reads CASSPTGGANQPQHF. CDR3 DNA: TGTGCCAGCAGCCCAACAGGGGGCGCGAATCAGCCCCAGCATTTT.

The genes are TRBV5-3 and TRBJ1-1, with D uncertain. TRBV5-3 carries the ORF label, with uncertain function. Trimming removed 0 bases from V and 3 bases from J, with 6 bases in between. The CDR3 has 13 amino acids. CDR3 sequence: CARSLGGYTEAFF. The CDR3 region has the DNA TGTGCCAGAAGCTTGGGAGGGTACACTGAAGCTTTCTTT.

The genes are TRBV7-9 and TRBJ1-1, with D unresolved. CDR1 is SEHNR, CDR2 FQNEAQ, per germline (reference sequence). The CDR3 length is 11 residues. Deletions cut 5 bases from V and 7 bases from J, with 8 bases between. This chain's CDR3 is CASSKAGEAFF. CDR3 DNA sequence: TGTGCCAGCAGCAAGGCCGGTGAAGCTTTCTTT.

The chain joins TRBV5-8 to TRBJ1-2; TRBD1 agrees at 7 bases. The CDR3 extends over 14 amino acids. The junction had 3 bases not matched to a gene; V was cut back by 0 bases and J by 4 bases. Germline assignment: CDR1 SGHTS and CDR2 YDEGEE. CDR3 loop: CASSLGGGGYGYTF. The CDR3 DNA is TGTGCCAGCAGCTTGGGAGGGGGCGGCTATGGCTACACCTTC.

Written as DNA, the CDR3 is TGTGCCAGCAGTTCTGGTAGCGGGGGGCCTGGGGTAGATACGCAGTATTTT. It yields the protein CASSSGSGGPGVDTQYF. V is TRBV28 and J is TRBJ2-3, with 10 bases that match TRBD2. The CDR3 loop spans 17 amino acids. The trim removed 4 bases at V and 5 bases at J, leaving 12 bases unmatched. Germline CDR1 reads MDHEN; CDR2 reads SYDVKM. The variable domain in full, completed from reference TRBV28 and TRBJ2-3, reads DVKVTQSSRYLVKRTGEKVFLECVQDMDHENMFWYRQDPGLGLRLIYFSYDVKMKEKGDIPEGYSVSREKKERFSLILESASTNQTSMYLCASSSGSGGPGVDTQYFGPGTRLTVL.

The CDR3 here is CASSLSVGARNQPQHF. In DNA, the CDR3 is TGTGCCAGCAGCTTGTCAGTGGGAGCCCGCAATCAGCCCCAGCATTTT. The chain uses TRBV5-6 and TRBJ1-5; no definite D call. Trimming left V 1 base short and J 2 bases short, with 13 bases between. The V gene's germline CDR1 is SGHDT and CDR2 YYEEEE. CDR3 length: 16 residues.

This clone has a handful of counts. The CDR3 region is CASSPDRGNYGYTF. In nucleotides, the CDR3 is TGTGCCAGCAGCCCCGACAGGGGGAACTATGGCTACACCTTC. The chain joins TRBV7-8 to TRBJ1-2; 9 bases fit TRBD1. J was trimmed by 2 bases and V by 5 bases; bases with no gene match: 3. This CDR3 region has 14 residues. CDR1 is SGHVS and CDR2 is FQNEAQ in the germline V gene.

This chain uses TRBV4-2 with TRBJ1-6; maybe TRBD1 (6 bases). Trimming removed 4 bases from V and 7 bases from J, with 11 bases in between. Per the germline V gene, CDR1 is LGHNA and CDR2 is YNFKEQ. CDR3 size: 14 residues. CDR3 residues: CASSLRDKNSPLHF. In DNA form, the CDR3 reads TGTGCCAGCAGCCTCCGGGACAAGAATTCACCCCTCCACTTT.

The rearrangement uses TRBV6-6 and TRBJ1-5, with 9 bases identical to TRBD1. The CDR3 contains 15 residues. The germline gives CDR1 MNHNY, CDR2 SVGAGI (reference sequence). V trimming: 7 bases; J trimming: 6 bases; junction bases outside the gene matches: 10. The DNA of the CDR3 is TGTGCCAGCACCATGGACAGGGGAATAGCTCAGCCCCAGCATTTT. This gives the protein CASTMDRGIAQPQHF.

This clone appeared a single time. The chain joins TRBV6-5 to TRBJ1-2; 11 nucleotides agree with TRBD1. From germline, CDR1 is MNHEY and CDR2 SVGAGI. The CDR3 sequence is 14 residues long. V gave up 2 bases and J gave up 5 bases; unmatched junction bases: 1. CDR3 residues: CASSYGQGAYGYTF. The DNA of the CDR3 is TGTGCCAGCAGTTACGGACAGGGGGCTTATGGCTACACCTTC.

This clone has just a few counts. The chain uses TRBV18 and TRBJ1-5, with 8 positions matching TRBD1. The CDR3 has 15 amino acids. The germline CDR1 and CDR2 sequences are KGHSH and LQKENI. After removal of 1 base from V and 2 bases from J, the junction contained 1 base not matched to a gene. CDR3 protein: CASSPLGQGNQPQHF. In DNA, the CDR3 is TGTGCCAGCTCACCACTGGGACAGGGCAATCAGCCCCAGCATTTT.

V and J are TRBV19 and TRBJ1-1, with 7 bases that match TRBD1. This CDR3 region has 16 residues. The V and J ends lost 6 bases and 4 bases, in that order; junction bases with no gene match: 14. The germline gives CDR1 LNHDA, CDR2 SQIVND (reference sequence). The CDR3 nucleotides read TGTGCCAGTAGACCGGGAGACAGGGTAGTAAGCACTGAAGCTTTCTTT. Translating gives CASRPGDRVVSTEAFF.

The sample holds many counts of this clone. The V call is TRBV27, the J call TRBJ1-1; weak D call: TRBD1 (5 bases). Germline values: CDR1 MNHEY, CDR2 SMNVEV (reference sequence). The V end was cut by 3 bases, the J end by 11 bases, with 13 bases between. CDR3 length: 12 amino acids. The CDR3 DNA is TGTGCCAGCAGTTTCCTGCAGGGAGAGGCTTTCTTT. The encoded protein is CASSFLQGEAFF.

This chain links TRBV7-3 with TRBJ2-3; D uncertain. In germline, CDR1 is SGHTA, CDR2 FQGTGA. The CDR3 runs to 12 residues. The germline V and J ends were trimmed by 5 bases and 7 bases, with 10 bases remaining between them. CDR3: CASSALGNTQYF. The CDR3 nucleotides read TGTGCCAGCAGCGCCCTAGGAAATACGCAGTATTTT.

This clone was counted a few times. This chain uses TRBV2 with TRBJ1-5, with a tentative D call TRBD1 (5 bases). The V gene's germline CDR1 is SNHLY and CDR2 FYNNEI. The CDR3 loop spans 13 amino acids. With 10 bases removed from V and 4 bases from J, the gap between germline ends came to 14 bases. CDR3 in amino acids: CATRGEGNQPQHF. In nucleotides, the CDR3 is TGTGCCACCCGGGGGGAGGGAAATCAGCCCCAGCATTTT.